The rows below give T cell receptor beta chains drawn from one sample of a study of blood T cell repertoires in COVID-19. The table came from immunoSEQ multiplex PCR; TCRdb's copy has only in-frame clones and leaves some out. This sample has 200,000 to 250,000 clones, with more than 75% found just once. Material: peripheral blood. The receptors stem from a man in his fifties or sixties who had recovered from COVID-19. Both conserved end residues are part of each CDR3. A D gene is named only where the DNA matches it firmly.

j_call: TRBJ1-1; v_call: TRBV3-1/TRBV3-2; d_call: -; cdr3_aa: CASSPNRQMNTEAFF
j_call: TRBJ1-1; v_call: TRBV19; d_call: -; cdr3_aa: CASERRSAIMNTEAFF
j_call: TRBJ2-2; v_call: TRBV6-6; d_call: TRBD2; cdr3_aa: CASSPALAGGPNTGELFF
j_call: TRBJ1-2; v_call: TRBV27; d_call: TRBD1; cdr3_aa: CASSPGQPNYGYTF
j_call: TRBJ2-1; v_call: TRBV6-5; d_call: TRBD1; cdr3_aa: CASRPRDRAYNEQFF
j_call: TRBJ1-1; v_call: TRBV10-1; d_call: -; cdr3_aa: CASSESPGNTEAFF
j_call: TRBJ2-3; v_call: TRBV28; d_call: -; cdr3_aa: CASNRQALDTQYF
j_call: TRBJ2-7; v_call: TRBV20-1; d_call: TRBD1; cdr3_aa: CSARDLDRVGF
j_call: TRBJ1-5; v_call: TRBV5-4; d_call: -; cdr3_aa: CASSLGGRKPQHF
j_call: TRBJ2-1; v_call: TRBV29-1; d_call: -; cdr3_aa: CSVAVETYNEQFF
j_call: TRBJ2-7; v_call: TRBV6-5; d_call: -; cdr3_aa: CASSYGQGPGYEQYF
j_call: TRBJ2-7; v_call: TRBV19; d_call: TRBD2; cdr3_aa: CASSGPGLAKTYEQYF
j_call: TRBJ2-5; v_call: TRBV18; d_call: -; cdr3_aa: CASSPSRETQYF
j_call: TRBJ1-3; v_call: TRBV15; d_call: -; cdr3_aa: CATRRDTGGGSGNTIYF
j_call: TRBJ2-7; v_call: TRBV6-5; d_call: -; cdr3_aa: CASRTTYKDEQYF
j_call: TRBJ2-5; v_call: TRBV19; d_call: TRBD2; cdr3_aa: CASSIRTSGTETQYF
j_call: TRBJ2-7; v_call: TRBV28; d_call: TRBD2; cdr3_aa: CASSPRGGGRGPRAEQYF
j_call: TRBJ2-1; v_call: TRBV18; d_call: -; cdr3_aa: CASSRPISRSSYNEQFF
j_call: TRBJ2-3; v_call: TRBV27; d_call: -; cdr3_aa: CASSPGDSGTDTQYF
j_call: TRBJ2-3; v_call: TRBV28; d_call: TRBD2; cdr3_aa: CASSTGTSGFTDTQYF